A selection of T cell receptor beta chains follows, all from one sample in a study of cytomegalovirus exposure and HLA in healthy donors. The data were produced by immunoSEQ multiplex PCR, yet TCRdb's version contains in-frame clones alone and is incomplete. This table holds 150,000 to 180,000 clones, approximately 86% found once. The sample was PBMCs. Receptor source: a human donor in good health. Both conserved end residues are part of each CDR3. A D gene is named only where the DNA matches it firmly. The size field is filled for only some rows; it gives once, few, many or a size class.

d_call j_call clone_size v_call cdr3_aa cdr3_nt
TRBD1 TRBJ1-4 - TRBV2 CASRGQPNEKLFF TGTGCCAGCAGGGGACAGCCTAATGAAAAACTGTTTTTT
TRBD2 TRBJ2-3 - TRBV7-2 CASSPRSGATDTQYF TGTGCCAGCAGCCCCCGTAGCGGGGCCACAGATACGCAGTATTTT
TRBD1 TRBJ2-1 - TRBV6-1 CASSGGQGIYNEQFF TGTGCCAGCAGTGGGGGACAGGGGATCTACAATGAGCAGTTCTTC
TRBD1 TRBJ1-1 once TRBV30 CASPTGVGNTEAFF TGTGCCTCGCCCACAGGGGTAGGGAACACTGAAGCTTTCTTT
TRBD1 TRBJ2-2 few TRBV7-6 CASSSGTGNTGELFF TGTGCCAGCAGCTCCGGGACAGGGAACACCGGGGAGCTGTTTTTT
- TRBJ2-7 - TRBV5-6 CASSLEGPYEQYF TGTGCCAGCAGCTTAGAGGGTCCCTACGAGCAGTACTTC
- TRBJ1-1 - TRBV7-2 CASSLGSRGAEAFF TGTGCCAGCAGCTTAGGGTCCAGGGGAGCTGAAGCTTTCTTT
TRBD1 TRBJ1-4 - TRBV28 CASRQGNEKLFF TGTGCCAGCAGACAGGGGAATGAAAAACTGTTTTTT
- TRBJ2-3 - TRBV27 CASSPRSPSTDTQYF TGTGCCAGCAGCCCCCGGTCGCCTAGCACAGATACGCAGTATTTT
- TRBJ1-1 - TRBV6-5 CASSYRQPMNTEAFF TGTGCCAGCAGTTATAGACAGCCGATGAACACTGAAGCTTTCTTT
- TRBJ2-7 - TRBV5-1 CASTLTTGINTYEQYF TGCGCCAGCACCCTGACGACAGGCATAAACACCTACGAGCAGTACTTC
- TRBJ1-2 - TRBV5-1 CASSLVGGPYGYTF TGCGCCAGCAGCTTGGTGGGGGGGCCCTATGGCTACACCTTC
TRBD1 TRBJ1-1 - TRBV25-1 CASSEYRTGETEAFF TGTGCCAGCAGTGAATATCGGACAGGGGAGACTGAAGCTTTCTTT
TRBD1 TRBJ1-5 - TRBV6-4 CASPGQGGNQPQHF TGTGCCAGCCCAGGACAGGGTGGCAATCAGCCCCAGCATTTT
TRBD2 TRBJ2-1 once TRBV27 CASSLGSSGYNEQFF TGTGCCAGCAGTTTAGGGTCTAGCGGATACAATGAGCAGTTCTTC
TRBD1 TRBJ1-4 - TRBV28 CASSLQGAAFSTNEKLFF TGTGCCAGCAGTTTACAGGGGGCAGCTTTTTCGACTAATGAAAAACTGTTTTTT
TRBD1 TRBJ2-7 - TRBV6-6 CASRSQGAISEEQYF TGTGCCAGCAGGTCACAGGGGGCGATCAGTGAAGAGCAGTACTTC
- TRBJ2-7 - TRBV5-4 CASSYGGTYEQYF TGTGCCAGCAGTTACGGAGGGACCTACGAGCAGTACTTC
- TRBJ2-4 - TRBV7-8 CASSLRREGRNIQYF TGTGCCAGCAGCTTACGGCGGGAAGGTCGAAACATTCAGTACTTC
TRBD1 TRBJ2-1 - TRBV27 CASGGQGMGDEQFF TGTGCCAGCGGGGGACAGGGAATGGGGGATGAGCAGTTCTTC
- TRBJ1-5 - TRBV2 CASSRDTDQPQHF TGTGCCAGCAGCCGGGACACTGATCAGCCCCAGCATTTT
- TRBJ2-7 - TRBV11-2 CASSPSTFVRSYEQYF TGTGCCAGCAGCCCATCGACTTTCGTCCGCTCCTACGAGCAGTACTTC
TRBD2 TRBJ2-1 - TRBV19 CASSIEAGPGSEQFF TGTGCCAGTAGTATAGAAGCGGGGCCAGGGAGCGAGCAGTTCTTC
- TRBJ1-2 - TRBV28 CASSKGADGGYTF TGTGCCAGCAGCAAAGGGGCAGACGGTGGCTACACCTTC
TRBD1 TRBJ1-5 - TRBV19 CASSVDRERQPQHF TGTGCCAGTAGTGTTGACAGGGAACGACAGCCCCAGCATTTT
TRBD2 TRBJ2-2 - TRBV4-3 CASSQFRLAGAETGELFF TGCGCCAGCAGCCAATTTCGGCTAGCGGGGGCTGAGACCGGGGAGCTGTTTTTT
- TRBJ2-7 - TRBV4-1 CASSQDSNREGEQYF TGCGCCAGCAGCCAAGACTCAAACAGGGAGGGCGAGCAGTACTTC
TRBD1 TRBJ1-2 - TRBV7-2 CASSLGQGAVYGYTF TGTGCCAGCAGCTTGGGACAGGGGGCCGTCTATGGCTACACCTTC
- TRBJ1-2 - TRBV5-1 CASSFTGSGYTF TGCGCCAGCAGCTTTACGGGTAGTGGCTACACCTTC
TRBD2 TRBJ2-7 - TRBV14 CASSQLTSGRSNEQYF TGTGCCAGCAGCCAACTTACTAGCGGGAGAAGCAACGAGCAGTACTTC
TRBD1 TRBJ2-1 - TRBV6-5 CASSYSIGQGENEQFF TGTGCCAGCAGTTACTCGATTGGACAGGGGGAAAATGAGCAGTTCTTC
TRBD1 TRBJ2-2 - TRBV18 CASSLGQGATGELFF TGTGCCAGCTCACTGGGACAGGGGGCCACCGGGGAGCTGTTTTTT
- TRBJ2-1 once TRBV9 CASSKDSGAYNEQFF TGTGCCAGCAGCAAAGACTCCGGGGCCTACAATGAGCAGTTCTTC
- TRBJ2-3 - TRBV27 CASSLIGTDTQYF TGTGCCAGCAGTTTAATCGGCACAGATACGCAGTATTTT
TRBD1 TRBJ1-3 - TRBV6-1 CATQGTGGLNTIYF TGTGCCACCCAGGGGACAGGGGGTTTAAACACCATATATTTT
- TRBJ2-3 - TRBV5-6 CASSPGLASTDTQYF TGTGCCAGCAGCCCCGGACTGGCTAGCACAGATACGCAGTATTTT
- TRBJ2-7 - TRBV7-2 CASSPSTRGKDEQYF TGTGCCAGCAGCCCTTCCACTCGGGGAAAGGACGAGCAGTACTTC
TRBD2 TRBJ2-2 - TRBV7-9 CASSRTGLEITGELFF TGTGCCAGCAGTCGGACGGGACTAGAAATTACCGGGGAGCTGTTTTTT
TRBD1 TRBJ1-5 - TRBV7-2 CASSLKGAGNQPQHF TGTGCCAGCAGCTTAAAGGGGGCCGGCAATCAGCCCCAGCATTTT
- TRBJ1-5 - TRBV7-3 CASSLTAGYSNQPQHF TGTGCCAGCAGCTTAACGGCGGGGTATAGCAATCAGCCCCAGCATTTT
TRBD1 TRBJ2-2 once TRBV7-2 CASSLYRGRATGELFF TGTGCCAGCAGCCTATACAGGGGGCGGGCCACCGGGGAGCTGTTTTTT
TRBD2 TRBJ2-5 - TRBV19 CASREQGLAEETQYF TGTGCCAGTAGAGAACAGGGACTAGCGGAAGAGACCCAGTACTTC
- TRBJ1-1 - TRBV6-1 CASRRQMNTEAFF TGTGCCAGCAGACGACAGATGAACACTGAAGCTTTCTTT
- TRBJ2-1 - TRBV5-1 CASSFRSGTPSNEQFF TGCGCCAGCAGCTTTAGGTCGGGGACTCCATCCAATGAGCAGTTCTTC
- TRBJ1-1 - TRBV6-5 CASSHPTVPTTEAFF TGTGCCAGCAGTCACCCGACAGTGCCCACCACTGAAGCTTTCTTT
TRBD2 TRBJ2-2 - TRBV6-5 CASSFRAGGTTGELFF TGTGCCAGCAGTTTCCGAGCGGGAGGGACGACCGGGGAGCTGTTTTTT
- TRBJ2-5 - TRBV7-9 CASMELTGETQYF TGTGCCAGCATGGAACTAACCGGCGAGACCCAGTACTTC
- TRBJ2-1 - TRBV7-9 CASSLFLQEGEQFF TGTGCCAGCAGCTTATTTCTCCAAGAGGGTGAGCAGTTCTTC
TRBD1 TRBJ1-1 - TRBV15 CATSRTGQHTEAFF TGTGCCACCAGCAGGACGGGACAGCACACTGAAGCTTTCTTT
- TRBJ1-1 once TRBV7-2 CASSLNRVEAFF TGTGCCAGCAGCCTAAACAGGGTGGAAGCTTTCTTT
TRBD1 TRBJ2-2 - TRBV19 CASRPSFWDRNTGELFF TGTGCCAGTAGGCCCAGCTTTTGGGACAGGAACACCGGGGAGCTGTTTTTT
TRBD2 TRBJ2-3 - TRBV6-1 CASISNAGVTDTQYF TGTGCCAGCATCTCTAATGCGGGAGTTACAGATACGCAGTATTTT
TRBD1 TRBJ1-6 - TRBV5-1 CASSLISQGVSPLHF TGCGCCAGCAGCTTGATTTCACAGGGGGTTTCACCCCTCCACTTT